The 27 T cell receptor beta chains given below trace back to one sample, sequenced in a study of blood T cell repertoires in COVID-19. Sequencing used immunoSEQ multiplex PCR; TCRdb keeps in-frame clones, though not all of them. The sample records about 340,000 clones, under 95% being singletons. What was sequenced was peripheral blood. These receptors came from a woman under 30 who had recovered from COVID-19.

This clone has a count of ten or more. The V and J genes are TRBV9 and TRBJ1-5; D may be TRBD1 (6 bases). V was shortened by 3 bases and J by 4 bases, with 14 bases between the two germline ends. Germline V gene data show CDR1 as SGDLS and CDR2 as YYNGEE. The CDR3 consists of 15 residues. CDR3 nucleotides: TGTGCCAGCAGCGAGGGTCTAGGGGGAAATCAGCCCCAGCATTTT. It specifies CASSEGLGGNQPQHF.

J is TRBJ2-1 and V is TRBV7-6; 12 bases fit TRBD1. This CDR3 has 15 amino acids. V was pared by 5 bases and J by 7 bases, with 6 bases of the junction left unmatched. The V gene's germline CDR1 is SGHVS and CDR2 FNYEAQ. DNA for the CDR3: TGTGCCAGCAGCAAGGGACAGGGGGCCTTTAATGAGCAGTTCTTC. Encoded protein: CASSKGQGAFNEQFF. The entire variable domain, with the rest obtained from reference TRBV7-6 and TRBJ2-1, is as follows: GAGVSQSPRYKVTKRGQDVALRCDPISGHVSLYWYRQALGQGPEFLTYFNYEAQQDKSGLPNDRFSAERPEGSISTLTIQRTEQRDSAMYRCASSKGQGAFNEQFFGPGTRLTVL.

The chain carries TRBV9 and TRBJ1-3; D not resolved. This CDR3 is 17 amino acids long. Trimming stripped 4 bases from V and 0 bases from J, with 17 bases between. The germline CDR1 and CDR2 sequences are SGDLS and YYNGEE. The CDR3 DNA reads TGTGCCAGCAGCCTCGGAGGGTTGATGGCCTCTGGAAACACCATATATTTT. It encodes CASSLGGLMASGNTIYF.

The chain combines TRBV3-1 (or the pseudogene TRBV3-2) with TRBJ2-5; 7 bases map to TRBD2. The CDR3 extends over 14 amino acids. The V gene end was trimmed by 3 bases and the J gene end by 5 bases; junction bases not matched to a gene: 6. Germline V gene data show CDR1 as LGHDT and CDR2 as YNNKEL (reference sequence). The CDR3 spells CASSQGGSRETQYF. The CDR3, as DNA: TGTGCCAGCAGCCAGGGCGGGAGCAGGGAGACCCAGTACTTC.

Only one count was recorded for this clone. The rearrangement joins TRBV4-3 to TRBJ2-1, with D possibly being TRBD2 (5 bases). The germline gives CDR1 LGHNA, CDR2 YSLEER. Trimming left V 3 bases short and J 7 bases short, with 13 bases between. The CDR3 spans 14 residues. CDR3 bases: TGCGCCAGCAGCCAGACTACCCTAAAGAATGAGCAGTTCTTC. Its protein is CASSQTTLKNEQFF.

The chain combines TRBV7-6 with TRBJ2-3, with TRBD2 identical over 9 bases. Trimming took 1 base from V and 3 from J; bases not matched to a gene: 8. Per the germline V gene, CDR1 is SGHVS and CDR2 is FNYEAQ. This CDR3 is 17 amino acids long. Here the CDR3 reads CASSLVLAGLRTDTQYF. The CDR3 region has the DNA TGTGCCAGCAGCTTAGTACTAGCGGGCCTGCGGACAGATACGCAGTATTTT.

This clone has only one observation. The chain links TRBV3-1 (or the pseudogene TRBV3-2) to TRBJ1-5; TRBD1 matches at 10 bases. In germline, CDR1 is LGHDT, CDR2 YNNKEL (reference sequence). The ends lost 8 bases at V and 6 bases at J; junction bases unmatched: 7. This CDR3 region has 14 residues. CDR3 DNA: TGTGCCAGCGGGCCGACAGGGGGCCGTCAGCCCCAGCATTTT. Protein: CASGPTGGRQPQHF.

The genes are TRBV19 and TRBJ2-2; no definite D call. CDR3 size: 14 residues. CDR1 and CDR2 (germline): LNHDA, SQIVND (reference sequence). Trimming stripped 1 base from V and 4 bases from J, with 7 bases between. This CDR3 reads CASSIVAATGELFF. The CDR3, as DNA: TGTGCCAGTAGTATAGTTGCGGCCACCGGGGAGCTGTTTTTT.

This chain connects TRBV2 to TRBJ2-7, with D unresolved. Per germline, CDR1 SNHLY and CDR2 FYNNEI. The CDR3 is 14 residues long. This CDR3 reads CASSIDERSYEQCV. The CDR3 DNA sequence: TGTGCCAGCAGTATTGACGAGCGCTCCTACGAGCAGTGCGTC.

The chain recombines TRBV7-2 with TRBJ2-1; 7 positions match TRBD2. The CDR3 contains 15 residues. Germline CDR1 reads SGHTA; CDR2 reads FQGNSA. V lost 1 base and J lost 10; bases outside the gene matches: 10. For the CDR3, the DNA is TGTGCCAGCAGCTTAGTTGGACTAGGGCCTCGAGAGCAGTTCTTC. Translation: CASSLVGLGPREQFF.

This clone was seen once. The chain links TRBV4-3 to TRBJ2-7, with 12 bases lining up with TRBD2. Germline-derived CDR1 and CDR2 are LGHNA and YSLEER. CDR3 length: 17 amino acids. V lost 1 base and J lost 6; bases outside the gene matches: 10. This chain's CDR3 is CASSQVAPSGRAGEQYV. CDR3 nucleotide sequence: TGCGCCAGCAGCCAAGTAGCCCCTAGCGGGAGGGCTGGCGAGCAGTACGTC.

This clone has only one observation. This chain links TRBV27 with TRBJ2-2; the match to TRBD2 covers 11 bases. The junction had 10 bases not matched to a gene; V was cut back by 7 bases and J by 0 bases. Germline V gene sequence: CDR1 MNHEY, CDR2 SMNVEV (reference sequence). The CDR3 runs 18 residues. The chain's CDR3 is CASIIKRGLAANTGELFF. CDR3 nucleotides: TGTGCCAGCATCATCAAAAGGGGACTAGCGGCGAACACCGGGGAGCTGTTTTTT.

The rearrangement joins TRBV5-4 to TRBJ2-4; 8 bases align to TRBD1. The V and J ends lost 3 bases and 9 bases, in that order; junction bases with no gene match: 8. Germline loops: CDR1 SGHNT, CDR2 YYREEE (reference sequence). The CDR3 length is 14 residues. In DNA, the CDR3 is TGTGCCAGCAGCTCGATAAGGACAGGGAGCATTCAGTACTTC. Its protein product is CASSSIRTGSIQYF.

The chain combines TRBV6-2 or TRBV6-3 with TRBJ1-1, with unresolved D. The germline gives CDR1 MNHEY, CDR2 SVGEGT. Between the trimmed V and J ends, which lost 0 bases and 4 bases, there was a span of 9 bases. The CDR3 loop spans 14 amino acids. The CDR3 loop reads CASSYSSGITEAFF. The CDR3 nucleotides are TGTGCCAGCAGTTACTCCTCCGGGATCACTGAAGCTTTCTTT.

J is TRBJ2-3 and V is TRBV7-8; 15 positions agree with TRBD2. Trimming cost V 5 bases and J 1 base; bases outside gene matches: 10. Germline CDR1 and CDR2: SGHVS and FQNEAQ. CDR3 length: 19 amino acids. The CDR3 bases are TGTGCCAGCAGCGTGGGACTAGCGGGAGGTCTTCAGGGCACAGATACGCAGTATTTT. This encodes CASSVGLAGGLQGTDTQYF.

V is TRBV29-1 and J is TRBJ2-1; TRBD2 is a possible D gene (6 bases). The CDR3 length is 17 residues. Germline V gene lookup returns CDR1 SQVTM and CDR2 ANQGSEA. Trimming cost V 5 bases and J 0 bases, with 20 bases left between them. As DNA, the CDR3 is TGCAGCGTTCTGGGCGGGATCAGGAGGAGCTCCTACAATGAGCAGTTCTTC. It is translated as CSVLGGIRRSSYNEQFF.

The rearrangement uses TRBV10-3 and TRBJ1-6; 7 nucleotides agree with TRBD1. Per the germline V gene, CDR1 is ENHRY and CDR2 is SYGVKD. Germline trimming cut 5 bases from V and 4 bases from J; bases unmatched to any gene: 5. The CDR3 has 15 amino acids. DNA for the CDR3: TGTGCCATCAGTTGGGACAGCCGTTATAATTCACCCCTCCACTTT. Amino acid sequence: CAISWDSRYNSPLHF.

The gene calls are TRBV29-1 and TRBJ1-1; TRBD1 is a possible D gene (5 bases). Trimming left V 4 bases short and J 2 bases short, with 11 bases between. Germline values: CDR1 SQVTM, CDR2 ANQGSEA. This CDR3 is built from 13 residues. The CDR3 is CSVGRQPNTEAFF. As DNA, the CDR3 is TGCAGCGTTGGCCGACAGCCTAACACTGAAGCTTTCTTT.

V usage is TRBV7-8 and J usage is TRBJ2-3; a possible D gene is TRBD2 (5 bases). The CDR3 extends over 14 amino acids. With 7 bases removed from V and 1 base from J, the gap between germline ends came to 12 bases. From germline, CDR1 is SGHVS and CDR2 FQNEAQ. Written as DNA, the CDR3 is TGTGCCAGCACCACGGGGTTTGGCACAGATACGCAGTATTTT. This encodes CASTTGFGTDTQYF.

This rearrangement joins TRBV30 to TRBJ1-5, with D tentatively TRBD1 (6 bases). There are 14 residues in the CDR3. V was pared by 3 bases and J by 3 bases, with 12 bases between. Germline CDR1 reads GTSNPN; CDR2 reads SVGIG (reference sequence). The DNA of the CDR3 is TGTGCCTGGAGCCCTGGACAGTTCAATCAGCCCCAGCATTTT. Encoded protein: CAWSPGQFNQPQHF.

For this clone: The identical CDR3 is also encoded by other nucleotide sequences in the sample. The V and J genes are TRBV4-3 and TRBJ1-2; D unclear. V was pared by 1 base and J by 4 bases, with 7 bases between. Germline values: CDR1 LGHNA, CDR2 YSLEER. The CDR3 totals 13 residues. CDR3 residues: CASSQATAYGYTF. In DNA, the CDR3 is TGCGCCAGCAGCCAAGCTACAGCCTATGGCTACACCTTC.

The genes are TRBV7-2 and TRBJ1-1, with D possibly matching TRBD1 (5 bases). Germline assignment: CDR1 SGHTA and CDR2 FQGNSA. This CDR3 contains 16 residues. The germline V and J ends were trimmed by 2 bases and 5 bases, with 18 bases remaining between them. This CDR3 reads CASSLSSRGSGTEAFF. The CDR3 DNA is TGTGCCAGCAGCTTAAGCAGCCGGGGGTCGGGGACTGAAGCTTTCTTT.

The V call is TRBV19, the J call TRBJ2-5, with 12 bases fitting TRBD2. The CDR3 loop spans 15 amino acids. CDR1 is LNHDA and CDR2 is SQIVND in the germline V gene (reference sequence). Trimming at V came to 6 bases and at J to 1 base, leaving 3 bases not matched to a gene. The CDR3 protein is CASSELAGGQETQYF. For the CDR3, the DNA is TGTGCCAGTAGCGAACTAGCGGGGGGCCAAGAGACCCAGTACTTC.

This chain connects TRBV7-9 to TRBJ2-6; 8 bases are a match to TRBD2. Germline V gene data show CDR1 as SEHNR and CDR2 as FQNEAQ (reference sequence). The CDR3 spans 19 residues. J was trimmed by 0 bases and V by 5 bases; bases with no gene match: 12. CDR3 coding DNA: TGTGCCAGCAGCCGGGGGGGCCCGGGCAGAAGCTCTGGGGCCAACGTCCTGACTTTC. The encoded protein is CASSRGGPGRSSGANVLTF.

The chain couples TRBV7-9 to TRBJ1-1; D may be TRBD1 (6 bases). Per the germline V gene, CDR1 is SEHNR and CDR2 is FQNEAQ (reference sequence). The CDR3 is 17 amino acids. The V end lost 3 bases, the J end lost 1 base, and 18 bases lay between the germline ends. CDR3 sequence: CASSFQGLSGWNTEAFF. The CDR3 nucleotides are TGTGCCAGCAGCTTTCAGGGGCTGTCTGGTTGGAACACTGAAGCTTTCTTT.

The genes are TRBV19 and TRBJ2-1; D is perhaps TRBD1 (5 bases). V lost 1 base and J 6 bases, leaving 7 bases between the germline ends. Germline CDR1 reads LNHDA; CDR2 reads SQIVND (reference sequence). The CDR3 contains 13 residues. The CDR3 reads CASSIGQGNEQFF. The CDR3 nucleotides are TGTGCCAGTAGTATAGGGCAGGGCAATGAGCAGTTCTTC.

The gene calls are TRBV4-3 and TRBJ1-3, with D unresolved. V was clipped by 0 bases and J by 0 bases, with 9 bases between them. The V gene's germline CDR1 is LGHNA and CDR2 YSLEER. The CDR3 runs 16 residues. The CDR3 bases are TGCGCCAGCAGCCAAGATGCACACCTCTCTGGAAACACCATATATTTT. Translation: CASSQDAHLSGNTIYF.